This TCR beta chain is from a study of T-cell memory formation after mild COVID-19. MiXCR, run by TCRdb on the 5' RACE reads, gives a single entry per CDR3 protein. The sample lists under 650,000 distinct CDR3 sequences; approximately 19% were seen once. In this sample, this clonotype turned up a few times. What it binds is unknown. Between the trimmed V and J ends, which lost 4 bases and 5 bases, there was a span of 13 bases. CDR3 length equals 14 residues. Germline lookup yields CDR1 LGHNA and CDR2 YNFKEQ. General study points: For contracting clones, CD4+ ones sat mainly in CM and EM, CD8+ in EMRA. Some clones that responded turned up in pre-infection memory, which suggests that cross-reactive memory joined in.

Sequencing was carried out using PBMCs or a T cell subset sorted from them (not recorded which). The receptor was derived from an adult woman who had mild COVID-19 (a few samples of this study predate the infection). Cell type and time point are not known. This chain connects TRBV4-2 to TRBJ2-3; D could derive from TRBD1 or TRBD2 (6 bases each). The CDR3 region is CASSLEGGGDTQYF. CDR3 coding DNA: TGTGCCAGCAGCCTGGAGGGGGGCGGAGATACGCAGTATTTT.